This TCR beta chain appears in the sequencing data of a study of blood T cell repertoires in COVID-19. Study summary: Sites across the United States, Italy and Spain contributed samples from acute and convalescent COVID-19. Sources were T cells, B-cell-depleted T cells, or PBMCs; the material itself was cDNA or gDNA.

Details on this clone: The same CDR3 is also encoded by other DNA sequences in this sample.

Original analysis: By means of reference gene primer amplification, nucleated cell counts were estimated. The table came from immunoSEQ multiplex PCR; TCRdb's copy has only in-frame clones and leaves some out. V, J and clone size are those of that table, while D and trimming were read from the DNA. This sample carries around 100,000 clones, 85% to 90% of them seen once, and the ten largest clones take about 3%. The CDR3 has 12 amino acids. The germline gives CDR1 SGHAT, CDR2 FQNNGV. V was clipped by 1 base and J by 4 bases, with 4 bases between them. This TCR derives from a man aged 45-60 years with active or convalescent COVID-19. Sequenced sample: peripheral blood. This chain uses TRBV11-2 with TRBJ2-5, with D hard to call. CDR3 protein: CASSLGRETQYF. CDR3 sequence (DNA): TGTGCCAGCAGCTTAGGCAGAGAGACCCAGTACTTC.